This T cell receptor beta chain was sequenced during a study of blood T cell repertoires in COVID-19. At the level of the study: Samples taken during acute and convalescent COVID-19 were collected in the United States, Italy and Spain. PBMCs, B-cell-depleted T cells, or T cells were the source of the cDNA or gDNA that made up the material.

CDR3 size: 19 residues. V shed 1 base and J 0 bases; nucleotides not matched to a gene: 14. Germline-derived CDR1 and CDR2 are MGHRA and YSYEKL. Original processing methods: Estimation of nucleated cell counts was performed using reference gene primer amplification. Sequencing used immunoSEQ multiplex PCR; TCRdb keeps in-frame clones, though not all of them. The DNA gave D and trimming, while V, J and clone size come from that table. The sample comprises approximately 270,000 clones, around 82% of which are singletons, and approximately 14% rests with the top ten. Enrolled during active infection, Seattle patients were then followed longitudinally.

The sequenced sample was peripheral blood. V is TRBV4-1 and J is TRBJ2-7, with TRBD2 matching 8 bases. This TCR derives from a person aged 70 to 80 with COVID-19, enrolled during active disease. This chain's CDR3 is CASSQVVIAGRRSSYEQYF. Written as DNA, the CDR3 is TGCGCCAGCAGCCAAGTAGTGATAGCGGGGCGTCGGAGCTCCTACGAGCAGTACTTC.